The 32 T cell receptor beta chains given below trace back to one sample, sequenced in a study of blood T cell repertoires in COVID-19. Assay: immunoSEQ multiplex PCR; the TCRdb copy retains only in-frame clones and omits some. Of some 97,000 clones in the sample, roughly 84% were seen once. The sample consisted of peripheral blood. These receptors were taken from a man aged 25 to 40 in a cohort sampled during active COVID-19.

The V call is TRBV19, the J call TRBJ2-7; D is ambiguous. From germline, CDR1 is LNHDA and CDR2 SQIVND (reference sequence). V lost 1 base, J lost 2 bases, and 6 bases lay in between. The CDR3 contains 13 residues. CDR3 sequence: CASSIGAAYEQYF. The CDR3 DNA reads as TGTGCCAGTAGTATAGGGGCTGCCTACGAGCAGTACTTC.

This chain uses TRBV5-1 with TRBJ1-4; TRBD1 aligns across 7 bases. V shed 0 bases and J 5 bases; nucleotides not matched to a gene: 1. Germline CDR1 is SGHRS and CDR2 is YFSETQ. The CDR3 loop spans 14 amino acids. CDR3 protein: CASSLGDSNEKLFF. The CDR3 region has the DNA TGCGCCAGCAGCTTGGGGGACAGCAATGAAAAACTGTTTTTT.

The chain employs TRBV30 and TRBJ1-2; D might be TRBD1 (5 bases). Germline V gene sequence: CDR1 GTSNPN, CDR2 SVGIG (reference sequence). This CDR3 spans 16 amino acids. V was clipped by 0 bases and J by 0 bases, with 14 bases between them. CDR3 region: CAWSVLGAGPNYGYTF. The CDR3 region has the DNA TGTGCCTGGAGTGTATTAGGGGCAGGCCCTAACTATGGCTACACCTTC.

The chain is built from TRBV7-2 and TRBJ2-5, with D perhaps TRBD1 (5 bases). Deletions cut 1 base from V and 5 bases from J, with 14 bases between. Germline CDR1 is SGHTA and CDR2 is FQGNSA. The CDR3 extends over 15 amino acids. This chain's CDR3 is CASSLGSGKGETQYF. The CDR3 coding sequence is TGTGCCAGCAGCTTAGGTTCTGGGAAGGGGGAGACCCAGTACTTC. The full variable domain, completed using reference TRBV7-2 and TRBJ2-5, is GAGVSQSPSNKVTEKGKDVELRCDPISGHTALYWYRQSLGQGLEFLIYFQGNSAPDKSGLPSDRFSAERTGGSVSTLTIQRTQQEDSAVYLCASSLGSGKGETQYFGPGTRLLVL.

The V and J genes are TRBV18 and TRBJ2-2, with 11 bases fitting TRBD1. The germline gives CDR1 KGHSH, CDR2 LQKENI. This CDR3 is 18 amino acids long. Unmatched junction bases numbered 8, after V lost 2 bases and J lost 3 bases. Here the CDR3 DNA reads TGTGCCAGCTCACCATCTCCTCCGGGACAGGGGGACACCGGGGAGCTGTTTTTT. Translated: CASSPSPPGQGDTGELFF.

The J gene is TRBJ1-5, the V gene TRBV19; 9 positions match TRBD1. The germline V gene encodes CDR1 LNHDA and CDR2 SQIVND (reference sequence). Germline trimming cut 5 bases from V and 0 bases from J; bases unmatched to any gene: 11. The CDR3 loop spans 18 amino acids. The CDR3 spells CASSDHTRGQGSNQPQHF. The CDR3 region has the DNA TGTGCCAGTAGTGACCACACACGGGGACAGGGTAGCAATCAGCCCCAGCATTTT.

The gene calls are TRBV19 and TRBJ1-1, with 9 bases matching TRBD1. The junction had 5 bases not matched to a gene; V was cut back by 5 bases and J by 1 base. Germline V lookup: CDR1 LNHDA, CDR2 SQIVND (reference sequence). The CDR3 covers 15 residues. The CDR3, as DNA: TGTGCCAGTAGTTCTTTGGGACAGGGGAACACTGAAGCTTTCTTT. It codes for CASSSLGQGNTEAFF. Full variable domain (remainder filled in from reference TRBV19 and TRBJ1-1): DGGITQSPKYLFRKEGQNVTLSCEQNLNHDAMYWYRQDPGQGLRLIYYSQIVNDFQKGDIAEGYSVSREKKESFPLTVTSAQKNPTAFYLCASSSLGQGNTEAFFGQGTRLTVV.

The CDR3 sequence is CASSLGPGLERTEAFF. The CDR3 DNA is TGTGCCAGCAGCTTAGGGCCAGGGCTTGAAAGGACTGAAGCTTTCTTT. V usage is TRBV5-4 and J usage is TRBJ1-1; D possibly corresponds to TRBD1 (5 bases). CDR3 length: 16 amino acids. V dropped 2 bases and J dropped 5 bases, with 19 bases sitting between them. Per germline, CDR1 SGHNT and CDR2 YYREEE (reference sequence).

This chain uses TRBV2 with TRBJ2-5; D perhaps matches TRBD1 (7 bases). Germline CDR1 is SNHLY and CDR2 is FYNNEI. Trimming pared 2 bases from V and 4 bases from J, leaving 14 bases between. The length of the CDR3 is 15 residues. This CDR3 is CASSEMGRGAETQYF. The CDR3 DNA reads as TGTGCCAGCAGTGAAATGGGCAGGGGGGCAGAGACCCAGTACTTC.

The chain employs TRBV7-2 and TRBJ2-2; 8 bases fit TRBD2. The CDR3 is made up of 15 amino acids. Germline CDR1 SGHTA, CDR2 FQGNSA. V shed 2 bases and J 5 bases; nucleotides not matched to a gene: 4. CDR3 DNA: TGTGCCAGCAGCTTATCCCAGCGGGGGACCGGGGAGCTGTTTTTT. Translating gives CASSLSQRGTGELFF.

This clone has more than one count but fewer than ten. The chain recombines TRBV30 with TRBJ1-5; the D gene is possibly TRBD1 (6 bases). Trimming shortened V by 3 bases and J by 0 bases, and 15 bases separated the two germline ends. CDR3 size: 16 residues. Germline-derived CDR1 and CDR2 are GTSNPN and SVGIG (reference sequence). The CDR3 loop reads CAWSSGQLNSNQPQHF. The CDR3 DNA sequence: TGTGCCTGGAGCTCTGGACAGCTAAATAGCAATCAGCCCCAGCATTTT.

The rearrangement joins TRBV14 to TRBJ2-1; 7 bases map to TRBD2. V lost 1 base to trimming and J lost 8 bases; unmatched junction nucleotides: 8. This CDR3 region has 15 residues. CDR1 and CDR2 (germline): SGHDN, FVKESK. The CDR3 DNA reads as TGTGCCAGCAGCCAAGTGGGAACTAGCGTGGATGAGCAGTTCTTC. Translation gives CASSQVGTSVDEQFF.

The sample holds a few counts of this clone. CDR3 region: CASSPNSMNTEAFF. The CDR3 DNA reads TGTGCCAGCTCACCAAACAGCATGAACACTGAAGCTTTCTTT. The chain is built from TRBV18 and TRBJ1-1; no firm D call. Germline CDR1 is KGHSH and CDR2 is LQKENI. V lost 2 bases and J 0 bases, leaving 7 bases between the germline ends. CDR3 length: 14 amino acids.

V and J are TRBV29-1 and TRBJ2-2; 11 nucleotides line up with TRBD1. The ends lost 7 bases at V and 5 bases at J; junction bases unmatched: 9. The CDR3 is made up of 15 amino acids. Germline V lookup: CDR1 SQVTM, CDR2 ANQGSEA. This chain's CDR3 is CSARVGQGATGELFF. The CDR3, as DNA: TGCAGCGCCCGTGTCGGACAGGGGGCTACCGGGGAGCTGTTTTTT.

This rearrangement joins TRBV7-2 to TRBJ2-1; 15 bases fit TRBD2. V gave up 0 bases and J gave up 7 bases; unmatched junction bases: 10. CDR3 length equals 19 residues. Germline loops: CDR1 SGHTA, CDR2 FQGNSA. CDR3 in amino acids: CASSLALRTSGGARNEQFF. CDR3 DNA: TGTGCCAGCAGCTTAGCGCTAAGGACTAGCGGGGGGGCTAGGAATGAGCAGTTCTTC.

The chain uses TRBV5-4 and TRBJ1-5; no reliable D call. Germline CDR1 and CDR2: SGHNT and YYREEE (reference sequence). V was trimmed by 0 bases and J by 9 bases, leaving 10 bases between them. There are 13 residues in the CDR3. CDR3 nucleotides: TGTGCCAGCAGCTTGGACAGCTCTCGGCCCCAGCATTTT. It translates to CASSLDSSRPQHF.

The chain carries TRBV5-8 and TRBJ1-1; D is ambiguous. CDR1 and CDR2 (germline): SGHTS, YDEGEE. The CDR3 consists of 11 residues. The ends were cut back, 3 bases at V and 5 bases at J, with 5 bases in the middle. DNA of the CDR3: TGTGCCAGCAGCTCTCTGACTGAAGCTTTCTTT. It translates to CASSSLTEAFF. The complete variable domain, with remaining parts taken from reference TRBV5-8 and TRBJ1-1, reads EAGVTQSPTHLIKTRGQQATLRCSPISGHTSVYWYQQALGLGLQFLLWYDEGEERNRGNFPPRFSGRQFPNYSSELNVNALELEDSALYLCASSSLTEAFFGQGTRLTVV.

The chain couples TRBV2 to TRBJ1-2; a weak D match, TRBD1 (5 bases). The CDR3 consists of 13 residues. Trimming took off 4 bases at V and 8 bases at J, with 14 bases between the two ends. CDR1 is SNHLY and CDR2 is FYNNEI in the germline V gene. CDR3 sequence reads: CASSVTGLNGYTF. In nucleotides, the CDR3 is TGTGCCAGCAGTGTAACAGGTTTAAACGGCTACACCTTC.

The V and J genes are TRBV6-2 or TRBV6-3 and TRBJ1-1, with TRBD1 as a possible D gene (6 bases). V lost 6 bases, J lost 3 bases, and 17 bases lay in between. CDR3 length equals 15 residues. CDR1 is MNHEY, CDR2 SVGEGT, per germline. The CDR3 DNA follows: TGTGCCAGCAGCCGCACAACAGGGTATGACACTGAAGCTTTCTTT. As protein: CASSRTTGYDTEAFF.

V and J are TRBV18 and TRBJ1-2, with D possibly TRBD1 on 5 matching bases. This CDR3 region has 14 residues. Trimming pared 2 bases from V and 4 bases from J, leaving 11 bases between. The germline V gene encodes CDR1 KGHSH and CDR2 LQKENI. The CDR3 nucleotides read TGTGCCAGCTCACCATCGACAGATACCTATGGCTACACCTTC. Protein: CASSPSTDTYGYTF.

The chain couples TRBV27 to TRBJ1-5; TRBD1 might be the D (5 bases). Looked up from germline, CDR1 is MNHEY and CDR2 is SMNVEV (reference sequence). Between the trimmed V and J ends, which lost 6 bases and 0 bases, there was a span of 6 bases. This CDR3 has 13 residues. CDR3 region: CASRGGSNQPQHF. The CDR3 DNA follows: TGTGCCAGCAGGGGGGGTAGCAATCAGCCCCAGCATTTT.

The J gene is TRBJ1-2, the V gene TRBV19; no clear D. This CDR3 region has 13 residues. V was shortened by 5 bases and J by 6 bases, with 13 bases between the two germline ends. CDR1 and CDR2 (germline): LNHDA, SQIVND (reference sequence). The DNA for the CDR3 is TGTGCCAGTAGTTTCGCCAGGCCCCATGGCTACACCTTC. Protein sequence: CASSFARPHGYTF.

The sample holds a few counts of this clone. This chain connects TRBV29-1 to TRBJ1-1; D is perhaps TRBD1 (5 bases). The V gene lost 3 bases and the J gene lost 4 bases, with 18 bases spanning the gap. The CDR3 length is 15 residues. Germline V gene lookup returns CDR1 SQVTM and CDR2 ANQGSEA. CDR3 sequence reads: CSVDQGRLKATEAFF. Here the CDR3 DNA reads TGCAGCGTTGACCAGGGTAGGCTTAAGGCCACTGAAGCTTTCTTT.

The chain recombines TRBV28 with TRBJ2-5, with D tentatively TRBD1 (5 bases). Looked up from germline, CDR1 is MDHEN and CDR2 is SYDVKM. Deletions cut 9 bases from V and 5 bases from J, with 16 bases between. This CDR3 has 13 residues. The CDR3 loop is CARHSRVLETQYF. In nucleotides, the CDR3 is TGTGCCAGACACTCCAGGGTTTTGGAGACCCAGTACTTC. Supplemented by reference TRBV28 and TRBJ2-5, the full variable domain reads DVKVTQSSRYLVKRTGEKVFLECVQDMDHENMFWYRQDPGLGLRLIYFSYDVKMKEKGDIPEGYSVSREKKERFSLILESASTNQTSMYLCARHSRVLETQYFGPGTRLLVL.

This chain links TRBV6-2 or TRBV6-3 with TRBJ2-1, with 9 bases lining up with TRBD1. The CDR3 is made up of 14 amino acids. V gave up 4 bases and J gave up 7 bases; unmatched junction bases: 5. CDR1 is MNHEY and CDR2 is SVGEGT in the germline V gene. The CDR3: CASSFSTGGNEQFF. The CDR3 DNA follows: TGTGCCAGCAGTTTTTCGACAGGGGGAAATGAGCAGTTCTTC.

The chain employs TRBV7-9 and TRBJ2-6; D uncertain. CDR3 length: 16 amino acids. V shed 3 bases and J shed 4 bases, with 13 bases lying between them. Per germline, CDR1 SEHNR and CDR2 FQNEAQ (reference sequence). The CDR3 DNA sequence: TGTGCCAGCAGCTTGGTCCCTCTACGCGGGGCCAACGTCCTGACTTTC. Encoded protein: CASSLVPLRGANVLTF.

The rearrangement links TRBV11-2 to TRBJ2-5; 15 bases agree with TRBD2. The junction had 1 base not matched to a gene; V was cut back by 1 base and J by 1 base. The CDR3 totals 17 residues. Per the germline V gene, CDR1 is SGHAT and CDR2 is FQNNGV. The CDR3, as DNA: TGTGCCAGCAGCTTAGGGACTAGCGGGGGGGTCCAAGAGACCCAGTACTTC. Translated, it gives CASSLGTSGGVQETQYF.

V and J are TRBV9 and TRBJ2-3, with D perhaps matching TRBD1 (6 bases). CDR3 size: 16 residues. The germline CDR1 and CDR2 sequences are SGDLS and YYNGEE. Deletions cut 0 bases from V and 1 base from J, with 12 bases between. The CDR3 DNA reads as TGTGCCAGCAGCGTAGGTGTGGGGGCCCGCACAGATACGCAGTATTTT. Translating it yields CASSVGVGARTDTQYF.

The rearrangement joins TRBV6-5 to TRBJ2-3; 7 nucleotides line up with TRBD2. The CDR3 covers 13 residues. Germline CDR1 reads MNHEY; CDR2 reads SVGAGI. V shed 8 bases and J 3 bases; nucleotides not matched to a gene: 5. The CDR3 DNA sequence: TGTGCCAGCCGTCGCGGGGGAACAGATACGCAGTATTTT. It specifies CASRRGGTDTQYF.

The genes are TRBV9 and TRBJ1-1, with 7 bases aligning to TRBD1. Per the germline V gene, CDR1 is SGDLS and CDR2 is YYNGEE. CDR3 length equals 14 residues. V lost 3 bases, J lost 4 bases, and 6 bases stayed unmatched. The CDR3 region has the DNA TGTGCCAGCAGCGAGGGGGCGCGGGGCACTGAAGCTTTCTTT. This codes for CASSEGARGTEAFF.

V is TRBV7-2 and J is TRBJ1-3, with D possibly TRBD1 on 6 matching bases. V was pared by 5 bases and J by 4 bases, with 12 bases between. The CDR3 runs to 14 residues. Germline CDR1 SGHTA, CDR2 FQGNSA. In DNA, the CDR3 is TGTGCCAGCAGCCCACGGCAGGGGGGAAACACCATATATTTT. Translated, it gives CASSPRQGGNTIYF. Together with reference TRBV7-2 and TRBJ1-3, the CDR3 gives the full variable domain: GAGVSQSPSNKVTEKGKDVELRCDPISGHTALYWYRQSLGQGLEFLIYFQGNSAPDKSGLPSDRFSAERTGGSVSTLTIQRTQQEDSAVYLCASSPRQGGNTIYFGEGSWLTVV.

This clone was counted a single time. This rearrangement joins TRBV11-3 to TRBJ2-1, with TRBD2 identical over 16 bases. The CDR3 extends over 17 amino acids. Losses at the gene ends were 1 base for V and 7 bases for J; bases not matched to a gene: 4. CDR1 is SGHNT, CDR2 YENEEA, per germline. The CDR3 spells CASSLVGTSGGANEQFF. CDR3 nucleotide sequence: TGTGCCAGCAGCTTAGTAGGGACTAGCGGGGGGGCGAATGAGCAGTTCTTC.